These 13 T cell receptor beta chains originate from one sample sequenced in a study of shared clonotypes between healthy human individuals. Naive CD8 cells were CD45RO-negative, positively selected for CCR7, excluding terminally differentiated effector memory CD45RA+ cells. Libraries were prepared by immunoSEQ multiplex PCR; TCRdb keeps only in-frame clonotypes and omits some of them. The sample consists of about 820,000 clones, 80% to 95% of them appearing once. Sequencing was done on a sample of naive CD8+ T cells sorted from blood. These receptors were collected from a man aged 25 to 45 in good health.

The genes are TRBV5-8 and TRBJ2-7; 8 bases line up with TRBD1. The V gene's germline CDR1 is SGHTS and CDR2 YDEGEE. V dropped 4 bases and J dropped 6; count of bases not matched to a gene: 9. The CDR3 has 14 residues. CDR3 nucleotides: TGTGCCAGCAGCACGACAGGGGTTGCGGCCGAGCAGTACTTC. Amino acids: CASSTTGVAAEQYF.

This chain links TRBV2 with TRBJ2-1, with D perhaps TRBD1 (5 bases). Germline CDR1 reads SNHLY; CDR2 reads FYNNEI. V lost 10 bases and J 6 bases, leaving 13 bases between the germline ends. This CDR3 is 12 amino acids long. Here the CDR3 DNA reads TGTGCCATCAGGGTCACTGGCAATGAGCAGTTCTTC. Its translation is CAIRVTGNEQFF.

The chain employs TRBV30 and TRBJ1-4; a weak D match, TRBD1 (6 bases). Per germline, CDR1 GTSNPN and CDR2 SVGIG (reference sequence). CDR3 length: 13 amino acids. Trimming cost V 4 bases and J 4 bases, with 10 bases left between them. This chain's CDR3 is CAWNTGINEKLFF. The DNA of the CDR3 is TGTGCCTGGAACACAGGGATTAATGAAAAACTGTTTTTT.

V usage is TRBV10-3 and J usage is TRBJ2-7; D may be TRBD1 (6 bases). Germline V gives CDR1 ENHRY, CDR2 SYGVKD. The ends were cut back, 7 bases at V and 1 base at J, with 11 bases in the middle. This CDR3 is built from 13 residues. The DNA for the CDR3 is TGTGCCATCACCCCCACAGGGTCCTACGAGCAGTACTTC. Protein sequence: CAITPTGSYEQYF.

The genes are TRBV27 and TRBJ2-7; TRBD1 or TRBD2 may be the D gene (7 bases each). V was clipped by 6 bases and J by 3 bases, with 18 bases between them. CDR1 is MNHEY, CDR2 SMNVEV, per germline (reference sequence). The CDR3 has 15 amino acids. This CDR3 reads CASSPIQGRVYEQYF. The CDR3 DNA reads TGTGCCAGCAGCCCAATACAGGGGAGGGTCTACGAGCAGTACTTC.

The CDR3 DNA follows: TGTGCCAGCACTAGGCTAGCGGAGGAACAAGAGACCCAGTACTTC. Encoded protein: CASTRLAEEQETQYF. The chain joins TRBV2 to TRBJ2-5; 7 positions match TRBD2. This CDR3 has 15 amino acids. Per germline, CDR1 SNHLY and CDR2 FYNNEI. Germline trimming cut 7 bases from V and 2 bases from J; bases unmatched to any gene: 10.

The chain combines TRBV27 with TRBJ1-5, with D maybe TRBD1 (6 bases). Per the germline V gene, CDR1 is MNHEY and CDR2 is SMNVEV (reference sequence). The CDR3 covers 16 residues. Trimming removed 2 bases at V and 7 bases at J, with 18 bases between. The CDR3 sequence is CASSLTSRGTRQPQHF. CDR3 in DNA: TGTGCCAGCAGTTTAACCTCCAGGGGAACAAGGCAGCCCCAGCATTTT.

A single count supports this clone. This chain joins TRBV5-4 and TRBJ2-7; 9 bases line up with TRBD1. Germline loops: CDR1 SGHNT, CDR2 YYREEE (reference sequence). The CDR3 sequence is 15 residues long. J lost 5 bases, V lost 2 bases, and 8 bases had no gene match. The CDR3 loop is CASSLLDRGLDEQYF. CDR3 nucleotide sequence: TGTGCCAGCAGCTTACTAGACAGGGGGTTAGACGAGCAGTACTTC.

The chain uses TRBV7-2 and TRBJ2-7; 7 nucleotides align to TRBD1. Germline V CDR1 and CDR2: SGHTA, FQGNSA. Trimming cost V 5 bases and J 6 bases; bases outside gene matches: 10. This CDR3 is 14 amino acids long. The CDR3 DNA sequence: TGTGCCAGCAGCAGAACTGACAGGGCTAGCGAGCAGTACTTC. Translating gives CASSRTDRASEQYF.

The CDR3 here is CASSFRQGGNMNTEAFF. In DNA form, the CDR3 reads TGTGCCAGCAGCTTCAGACAGGGAGGAAACATGAACACTGAAGCTTTCTTT. The V and J genes are TRBV7-9 and TRBJ1-1, with 7 bases fitting TRBD1. Germline values: CDR1 SEHNR, CDR2 FQNEAQ (reference sequence). V was clipped by 3 bases and J by 0 bases; unmatched bases: 10. The CDR3 is 17 residues long.

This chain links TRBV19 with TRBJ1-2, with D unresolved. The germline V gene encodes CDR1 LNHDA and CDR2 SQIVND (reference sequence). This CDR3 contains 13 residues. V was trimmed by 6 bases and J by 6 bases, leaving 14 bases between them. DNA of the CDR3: TGTGCCAGTAGCGGTCATTCGGTCGATGGCTACACCTTC. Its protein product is CASSGHSVDGYTF. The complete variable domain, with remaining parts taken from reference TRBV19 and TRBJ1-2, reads DGGITQSPKYLFRKEGQNVTLSCEQNLNHDAMYWYRQDPGQGLRLIYYSQIVNDFQKGDIAEGYSVSREKKESFPLTVTSAQKNPTAFYLCASSGHSVDGYTFGSGTRLTVV.

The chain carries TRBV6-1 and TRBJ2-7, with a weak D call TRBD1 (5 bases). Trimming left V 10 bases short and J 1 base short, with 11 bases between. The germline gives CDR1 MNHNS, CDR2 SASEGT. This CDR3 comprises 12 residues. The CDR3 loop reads CAIRDLSYEQYF. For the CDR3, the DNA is TGTGCCATCAGGGATCTATCCTACGAGCAGTACTTC.

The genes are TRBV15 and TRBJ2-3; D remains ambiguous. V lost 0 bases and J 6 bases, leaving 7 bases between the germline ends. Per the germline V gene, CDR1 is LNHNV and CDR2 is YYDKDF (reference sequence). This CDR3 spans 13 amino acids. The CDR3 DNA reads TGTGCCACCAGCAGAGATGAGGAGGATACGCAGTATTTT. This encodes CATSRDEEDTQYF.